This TCR beta chain was sequenced for a study of CD8+ T cells in alopecia areata. Study background: For 6 to 18 months, tofacitinib was taken, and 6 months off drug followed.

Reverse transcribed after extraction, RNA yielded cDNA as the sequencing template. Clones were read by immunoSEQ multiplex PCR, and TCRdb kept only the in-frame ones, dropping some. The sample has 200,000 to 250,000 clones; roughly 57% are singletons. This material consisted of CD4+ T cells sorted from blood, taken at week 0. This receptor was taken from a human donor with alopecia areata.

CDR3 sequence reads: CASRRTGTGPGYTF. As DNA, the CDR3 is TGCGCCAGCAGGCGGACCGGGACAGGGCCTGGCTACACCTTC. The rearrangement joins TRBV4-1 to TRBJ1-2; TRBD1 aligns across 9 bases. This CDR3 contains 14 residues. CDR1 MGHRA and CDR2 YSYEKL come from the germline V gene. V was clipped by 6 bases and J by 7 bases; unmatched bases: 9.